This is a list of T cell receptor beta chains from one sample in a study of regulatory T cells in long-lasting Graves disease. TCRdb fed the multiplex PCR reads into MiXCR, producing one record per CDR3 protein. The profile shows 600,000 to 850,000 distinct CDR3 sequences, 25% to 35% of them singletons. The sample was peripheral blood mononuclear cells (PBMCs), taken when the disease was refractory, from a patient treated with antithyroid drugs. These receptors came from a female donor with Graves disease. The CDR3 runs from the conserved cysteine through the conserved F or W. A D gene is named only where the DNA matches it firmly. Only part of the rows carry a size: once, few, many, or a class if the clone is expanded.

j_call d_call clone_size v_call cdr3_nt cdr3_aa
TRBJ1-4 TRBD1 - TRBV9 TGTGCCAGCAGCGTAGCCGGGACAGGGCTGCATTCAACTAATGAAAAACTGTTTTTT CASSVAGTGLHSTNEKLFF
TRBJ2-2 TRBD1 - TRBV3-1 TGTGCCAGCAGCCAAGGACCCGGACAGGGAATGGGGAACACCGGGGAGCTGTTTTTT CASSQGPGQGMGNTGELFF
TRBJ1-1 - - TRBV29-1 TGCAGCGTTTCCCATGGATCCCGGGGCACTGAAGCTTTCTTT CSVSHGSRGTEAFF
TRBJ1-6 - - TRBV5-1 TGCGCCAGCAGCTTGTACGGCGGAAATTCACCCCTCCACTTT CASSLYGGNSPLHF
TRBJ1-1 - - TRBV29-1 TGCAGCGAACTACCCCGGGAAGGTGAAGCTTTCTTT CSELPREGEAFF
TRBJ2-5 TRBD2 - TRBV20-1 TGCAGTGCTAAGGGCCTAGCGGGAGGGGGAGAGACCCAGTACTTC CSAKGLAGGGETQYF
TRBJ2-7 - - TRBV20-1 TGCAGTGCTAGAGATTCCGGGACACCCATCTCCTACGAGCAGTACTTC CSARDSGTPISYEQYF
TRBJ1-4 - - TRBV4-2 TGTGCCAGCAGCCAAGAAGGGCAGCGTGAAAAACTGTTTTTT CASSQEGQREKLFF
TRBJ1-4 - few TRBV6-1 TGTGCCAGCAGTGAAGGTCCCGGGTACCGCCGGGAAAAACTGTTTTTT CASSEGPGYRREKLFF
TRBJ2-5 - few TRBV29-1 TGCAGCGTCGGGCGGGGGCCCCAAGAGACCCAGTACTTC CSVGRGPQETQYF
TRBJ2-7 - few TRBV19 TGTGCCAGTTCTGAACCGGGACAGGTCAAACCGGGACTAGCATCCGAGCAGTACTTC CASSEPGQVKPGLASEQYF
TRBJ1-2 - - TRBV5-1 TGCGCCAGCAGCAAGCAGGTGGGAGGCTATGGCTACACCTTC CASSKQVGGYGYTF
TRBJ2-3 - - TRBV24-1 TGTGCCACCAGTGACACAGGGGGGGCAGATACGCAGTATTTT CATSDTGGADTQYF
TRBJ2-2 - once TRBV30 TGTGCCTGGGCCGCGAGCACCGGGGAGCTGTTTTTT CAWAASTGELFF
TRBJ2-5 TRBD2 - TRBV28 TGTGCCAGCACCTCTGGCGGGGGGCAAGAGACCCAGTACTTC CASTSGGGQETQYF
TRBJ1-1 TRBD1 - TRBV19 TGTGCCAGTAGTAAGGACAGGGGGCTTACTGAAGCTTTCTTT CASSKDRGLTEAFF
TRBJ1-2 - few TRBV3-1 TGTGCCAGCAGCCAAAAGAGCGTCGAGGGACCCTATGGCTACACCTTC CASSQKSVEGPYGYTF
TRBJ1-5 TRBD1 - TRBV5-8 TGTGCCAGCAGCTCCGGGACAGGCCAACGCCTGGGGCCCCAGCATTTT CASSSGTGQRLGPQHF
TRBJ1-2 TRBD1 - TRBV15 TGTGCCACCAGCAGAGAACGGACAGGGGGCGATGGCTACACCTTC CATSRERTGGDGYTF
TRBJ2-4 TRBD2 - TRBV20-1 TGCAGTGCTCCCTACAGCGGGAGAGTAGTTGACAAAAACATTCAGTACTTC CSAPYSGRVVDKNIQYF
TRBJ1-2 - - TRBV29-1 TGCAGCGCGGCCGACGGCTATAGCTACACCTTC CSAADGYSYTF
TRBJ1-2 TRBD1 - TRBV3-1 TGTGCCAGCAGCCAACGAGGACAGGGGGCGCGGAAGACCTTC CASSQRGQGARKTF
TRBJ1-5 - - TRBV19 TGTGCCAGTAGTATAGATGGGAGTAGCAATCAGCCCCAGCATTTT CASSIDGSSNQPQHF
TRBJ2-5 TRBD2 - TRBV20-1 TGCAGTGCTAGACTAGCGGGAGCAGAGACCCAGTACTTC CSARLAGAETQYF
TRBJ2-7 - - TRBV19 TGTGCCAGTAGCCTCCTAGCGTTAACGGGGGAGCAGTACTTC CASSLLALTGEQYF
TRBJ1-2 - few TRBV27 TGTGCCAGCAGTTTATCGACGGGGTGTGGCTACACCTTC CASSLSTGCGYTF
TRBJ2-7 TRBD1 many TRBV11-2 TGTGCCAGCAGCCCCCTGGGACAGGGAGAGGGCGAGCAGTACTTC CASSPLGQGEGEQYF
TRBJ2-5 TRBD2 few TRBV20-1 TGCAGTGCTACCCCTAGCGGGAGGTCGGAGACCCAGTACTTC CSATPSGRSETQYF
TRBJ2-7 TRBD2 few TRBV7-9 TGTGCCAGCAGCTTAGAAGGGACTAGCGGGAGGGCATACGAGCAGTACTTC CASSLEGTSGRAYEQYF
TRBJ2-5 - few TRBV29-1 TGCAGCGTCAGGGCCTCAAGAGAGACCCAGTACTTC CSVRASRETQYF
TRBJ1-1 - many TRBV27 TGTGCCAGCAGTTTATCACCAGGGTGGAACACTGAAGCTTTCTTT CASSLSPGWNTEAFF